These 29 T cell receptor beta chains originate from one sample sequenced in a study of shared clonotypes between healthy human individuals. The repertoire was sequenced with immunoSEQ multiplex PCR; TCRdb's copy has only in-frame clones and lacks some. The profile shows roughly 320,000 clones, over 75% of them singletons. The sample consisted of memory CD8+ T cells sorted from blood. This sample's subset: CD45RO+ cells pooled with CCR7-negative TemRA cells. Source of these receptors: a man between 18 and 35 years old in good health.

The V and J genes are TRBV13 and TRBJ2-7; tentatively, D is TRBD1 (6 bases). The V end was cut by 0 bases, the J end by 0 bases, with 9 bases between. This CDR3 has 15 amino acids. Germline assignment: CDR1 PRHDT and CDR2 FYEKMQ (reference sequence). The CDR3 protein is CASSLGRDTSYEQYF. The DNA for the CDR3 is TGTGCCAGCAGCTTAGGCCGGGACACCTCCTACGAGCAGTACTTC.

The rearrangement uses TRBV11-2 and TRBJ2-1; D ambiguous. V lost 4 bases, J lost 1 base, and 14 bases lay in between. This CDR3 is 16 amino acids long. Looked up from germline, CDR1 is SGHAT and CDR2 is FQNNGV. CDR3 in amino acids: CASSSDTRLSYNEQFF. DNA for the CDR3: TGTGCCAGCAGCTCCGACACAAGGCTGTCCTACAATGAGCAGTTCTTC. The full variable domain, its missing parts supplied by reference TRBV11-2 and TRBJ2-1, is EAGVAQSPRYKIIEKRQSVAFWCNPISGHATLYWYQQILGQGPKLLIQFQNNGVVDDSQLPKDRFSAERLKGVDSTLKIQPAKLEDSAVYLCASSSDTRLSYNEQFFGPGTRLTVL.

The chain uses TRBV5-4 and TRBJ1-2; D is unclear. V dropped 7 bases and J dropped 0 bases, with 13 bases sitting between them. CDR1 SGHNT and CDR2 YYREEE come from the germline V gene (reference sequence). The CDR3 covers 14 residues. The CDR3 reads CASFRTGANYGYTF. In DNA, the CDR3 is TGTGCCAGCTTTCGGACCGGAGCTAACTATGGCTACACCTTC.

J is TRBJ2-1 and V is TRBV19; 12 bases line up with TRBD2. Germline V gene lookup returns CDR1 LNHDA and CDR2 SQIVND (reference sequence). V lost 4 bases, J lost 4 bases, and 2 bases stayed unmatched. The CDR3 totals 15 residues. The CDR3 DNA follows: TGTGCCAGTAGTAAGACTAGCGGGGGATACAATGAGCAGTTCTTC. Translation: CASSKTSGGYNEQFF.

The chain carries TRBV7-9 and TRBJ2-2; 13 positions match TRBD2. Germline lookup yields CDR1 SEHNR and CDR2 FQNEAQ (reference sequence). V lost 6 bases and J lost 7; bases outside the gene matches: 8. The CDR3 is made up of 16 amino acids. The CDR3 nucleotides read TGTGCCAGCAGATCCGGACTAGCGGGAGTTAGCGGGGAGCTGTTTTTT. This translates into CASRSGLAGVSGELFF.

The sample holds one count of this clone. The J gene is TRBJ2-7, the V gene TRBV7-2; TRBD1 matches at 8 bases. V dropped 1 base and J dropped 4; count of bases not matched to a gene: 6. The CDR3 is made up of 15 amino acids. Germline V gene sequence: CDR1 SGHTA, CDR2 FQGNSA. This CDR3 reads CASSLVGQAGYEQYF. The CDR3 bases are TGTGCCAGCAGCTTAGTGGGACAGGCCGGGTACGAGCAGTACTTC.

The rearrangement joins TRBV11-2 to TRBJ2-5; no firm D call. Germline V gene lookup returns CDR1 SGHAT and CDR2 FQNNGV. The CDR3 runs 13 residues. V gave up 0 bases and J gave up 5 bases, with 7 bases separating them. The DNA of the CDR3 is TGTGCCAGCAGCTTAGAAAGGGCGGAGACCCAGTACTTC. It encodes CASSLERAETQYF.

The rearrangement links TRBV4-2 to TRBJ2-2, with 10 bases aligning to TRBD2. The CDR3 is made up of 17 amino acids. V was clipped by 2 bases and J by 7 bases; unmatched bases: 10. Germline CDR1 is LGHNA and CDR2 is YNFKEQ. The CDR3 here is CASSQPLAGARGGELFF. The CDR3 nucleotides are TGTGCCAGCAGCCAACCGCTAGCGGGGGCTAGGGGCGGGGAGCTGTTTTTT.

This clone was observed a single time. The V call is TRBV10-1, the J call TRBJ2-1; 7 bases map to TRBD2. Per germline, CDR1 WNHNN and CDR2 SYGVQD (reference sequence). This CDR3 is 13 amino acids long. The trim removed 5 bases at V and 9 bases at J, leaving 7 bases unmatched. This chain's CDR3 is CASSRLAWGEQFF. CDR3 sequence (DNA): TGCGCCAGCAGTAGACTAGCCTGGGGTGAGCAGTTCTTC.

About this clone: A read error is the likely source, as a far larger clone sits one nucleotide away. This chain joins TRBV2 and TRBJ2-7; D could derive from TRBD1 or TRBD2 (5 bases each). V shed 6 bases and J shed 0 bases, with 12 bases lying between them. Germline V gene data show CDR1 as SNHLY and CDR2 as FYNNEI. This CDR3 comprises 14 residues. CDR3 region: CASSPPGSSYEQYF. DNA for the CDR3: TGTGCCAGCAGCCCACCAGGGAGCTCCTACGAGCAGTACTTC.

V and J are TRBV6-6 and TRBJ1-1, with D perhaps TRBD1 (5 bases). From germline, CDR1 is MNHNY and CDR2 SVGAGI (reference sequence). V lost 7 bases to trimming and J lost 0 bases, with 15 bases between them. The CDR3 is made up of 15 amino acids. The CDR3 DNA is TGTGCCAGCACCTATGGGGGGGAAATGAACACTGAAGCTTTCTTT. It yields the protein CASTYGGEMNTEAFF.

The CDR3 sequence: CASSITGGLSYEQYF. The DNA of the CDR3 is TGTGCCAGCAGTATTACAGGGGGCCTCTCCTACGAGCAGTACTTC. The gene calls are TRBV27 and TRBJ2-7; 9 positions agree with TRBD1. CDR3 size: 15 residues. Germline lookup yields CDR1 MNHEY and CDR2 SMNVEV (reference sequence). The V segment lost 5 bases and the J segment 0 bases; nucleotides outside the gene matches: 5.

The V and J genes are TRBV10-3 and TRBJ1-4, with 10 nucleotides matching TRBD1. Looked up from germline, CDR1 is ENHRY and CDR2 is SYGVKD. There are 15 residues in the CDR3. V shed 5 bases and J 5 bases; nucleotides not matched to a gene: 5. This CDR3 is CAISSRGQGNEKLFF. For the CDR3, the DNA is TGTGCCATCAGTAGCCGGGGACAGGGGAATGAAAAACTGTTTTTT.

This rearrangement joins TRBV10-3 to TRBJ1-3; a possible D gene is TRBD1 (6 bases). Trimming removed 4 bases at V and 0 bases at J, with 13 bases between. CDR1 ENHRY and CDR2 SYGVKD come from the germline V gene. The CDR3 is 16 amino acids. This CDR3 is CAISGWDTRSGNTIYF. CDR3 nucleotides: TGTGCCATCAGTGGGTGGGACACCCGCTCTGGAAACACCATATATTTT.

This chain joins TRBV5-6 and TRBJ2-1; no firm D call. Germline assignment: CDR1 SGHDT and CDR2 YYEEEE. This CDR3 contains 14 residues. V lost 4 bases, J lost 8 bases, and 16 bases lay in between. The CDR3 here is CASSDSLRRDEQFF. The CDR3 DNA reads as TGTGCCAGCAGCGATTCTCTCAGGCGCGATGAGCAGTTCTTC.

This chain uses TRBV6-1 with TRBJ2-7; tentative D call: TRBD2 (6 bases). In germline, CDR1 is MNHNS, CDR2 SASEGT. The CDR3 is 13 residues long. V was pared by 7 bases and J by 3 bases, with 13 bases between. CDR3 in amino acids: CASNPGVLYEQYF. CDR3 sequence (DNA): TGTGCCAGCAATCCGGGGGTCCTCTACGAGCAGTACTTC.

This clone has at least ten counts. The chain carries TRBV5-4 and TRBJ1-2; unclear D gene. This CDR3 is built from 15 residues. V lost 3 bases and J 4 bases, leaving 16 bases between the germline ends. CDR1 is SGHNT, CDR2 YYREEE, per germline (reference sequence). The CDR3 protein is CASSSPIGATYGYTF. CDR3 sequence (DNA): TGTGCCAGCAGCTCCCCTATTGGAGCCACCTATGGCTACACCTTC.

The chain carries TRBV5-4 and TRBJ1-3, with unresolved D. This CDR3 contains 14 residues. Germline-derived CDR1 and CDR2 are SGHNT and YYREEE (reference sequence). With 0 bases removed from V and 0 bases from J, the gap between germline ends came to 4 bases. CDR3: CASSLDSSGNTIYF. In DNA form, the CDR3 reads TGTGCCAGCAGCTTGGACAGCTCTGGAAACACCATATATTTT.

CDR3 in amino acids: CASTPSRISGSVPNEQFF. As DNA, the CDR3 is TGCGCCAGCACTCCAAGTCGGATTAGCGGGAGTGTCCCCAATGAGCAGTTCTTC. J is TRBJ2-1 and V is TRBV5-1; 9 positions match TRBD2. The CDR3 covers 18 residues. From germline, CDR1 is SGHRS and CDR2 YFSETQ. Losses at the gene ends were 6 bases for V and 6 bases for J; bases not matched to a gene: 19.

V and J are TRBV4-2 and TRBJ2-5; D could derive from TRBD1 or TRBD2 (5 bases each). Looked up from germline, CDR1 is LGHNA and CDR2 is YNFKEQ. Trimming stripped 0 bases from V and 2 bases from J, with 7 bases between. The CDR3 runs 14 residues. The CDR3 DNA follows: TGTGCCAGCAGCCAAGAGGGGGTGCAAGAGACCCAGTACTTC. Translated, it gives CASSQEGVQETQYF.

V is TRBV7-9 and J is TRBJ2-1; D may correspond to TRBD1 or TRBD2 (5 bases each). Germline lookup yields CDR1 SEHNR and CDR2 FQNEAQ (reference sequence). The CDR3 extends over 13 amino acids. V lost 2 bases to trimming and J lost 9 bases, with 11 bases between them. The CDR3 region has the DNA TGTGCCAGCAGCTTACCGAGGGACCTTGAGCAGTTCTTC. It translates to CASSLPRDLEQFF.

J is TRBJ1-1 and V is TRBV9; 8 positions match TRBD1. The V gene's germline CDR1 is SGDLS and CDR2 YYNGEE. The CDR3 extends over 14 amino acids. Losses at the gene ends were 3 bases for V and 4 bases for J; bases not matched to a gene: 5. The CDR3 loop is CASSADRALTEAFF. CDR3 DNA: TGTGCCAGCAGCGCGGACAGGGCCCTCACTGAAGCTTTCTTT.

This chain joins TRBV10-3 and TRBJ2-3; no clear D gene. V shed 11 bases and J shed 9 bases, with 12 bases lying between them. In germline, CDR1 is ENHRY, CDR2 SYGVKD. This CDR3 comprises 10 residues. CDR3 region: CAARGVTQYF. The CDR3, as DNA: TGTGCCGCCCGAGGCGTAACGCAGTATTTT.

The chain has TRBV5-1 and TRBJ1-5; D is ambiguous. Trimming left V 4 bases short and J 5 bases short, with 7 bases between. CDR3 length equals 12 residues. Per the germline V gene, CDR1 is SGHRS and CDR2 is YFSETQ. CDR3 bases: TGCGCCAGCAGCGCAACGGATCAGCCCCAGCATTTT. Amino acids: CASSATDQPQHF.

The DNA of the CDR3 is TGCGCCAGCAGTGCTGCGGGAGCCCAAGAGACCCAGTACTTC. This translates into CASSAAGAQETQYF. The gene calls are TRBV10-2 and TRBJ2-5, with 7 bases that match TRBD2. This CDR3 spans 14 amino acids. Germline assignment: CDR1 WSHSY and CDR2 SAAADI. V gave up 4 bases and J gave up 1 base; unmatched junction bases: 3.

On this clone itself: This same CDR3 is encoded by further DNA sequences in the sample. Here the CDR3 DNA reads TGTGCCAGCAGCTTAGGGACTGGGTCCTACGAGCAGTACTTC. It is translated as CASSLGTGSYEQYF. The rearrangement uses TRBV7-9 and TRBJ2-7; D perhaps matches TRBD2 (5 bases). The germline V gene encodes CDR1 SEHNR and CDR2 FQNEAQ (reference sequence). CDR3 length: 14 residues. The V end lost 1 base, the J end lost 1 base, and 8 bases lay between the germline ends. The whole variable domain, remainder taken from reference TRBV7-9 and TRBJ2-7, is DTGVSQNPRHKITKRGQNVTFRCDPISEHNRLYWYRQTLGQGPEFLTYFQNEAQLEKSRLLSDRFSAERPKGSFSTLEIQRTEQGDSAMYLCASSLGTGSYEQYFGPGTRLTVT.

The chain carries TRBV4-1 and TRBJ1-3; D unresolved. The CDR3 runs 18 residues. The germline V and J ends were trimmed by 0 bases and 2 bases, with 17 bases remaining between them. Germline lookup yields CDR1 MGHRA and CDR2 YSYEKL. CDR3 sequence: CASSQDLGHPVPGNTIYF. The CDR3 bases are TGCGCCAGCAGCCAAGATCTAGGGCACCCGGTCCCTGGAAACACCATATATTTT.

This rearrangement joins TRBV5-4 to TRBJ1-1; 7 nucleotides line up with TRBD1. The germline V gene has CDR1 SGHNT and CDR2 YYREEE (reference sequence). J lost 5 bases, V lost 0 bases, and 4 bases had no gene match. The CDR3 extends over 14 amino acids. CDR3 coding DNA: TGTGCCAGCAGCTTGGGAGGGGGCGCGACTGAAGCTTTCTTT. Its translation is CASSLGGGATEAFF.

The rearrangement uses TRBV27 and TRBJ2-5, with 11 bases fitting TRBD2. Germline V gives CDR1 MNHEY, CDR2 SMNVEV (reference sequence). The CDR3 is made up of 16 amino acids. Trimming removed 4 bases from V and 6 bases from J; junction bases left unmatched: 10. The CDR3 spells CASSSLGTSGRKTQYF. Written as DNA, the CDR3 is TGTGCCAGCAGTTCATTGGGGACTAGCGGTAGGAAGACCCAGTACTTC.